These 30 T cell receptor beta chains came from one sample sequenced in a study of shared clonotypes between healthy human individuals. Naive CD8 cells comprised CD45RO-negative, CCR7-positively selected cells, excluding terminally differentiated effector memory CD45RA+ cells. Profiled with immunoSEQ multiplex PCR; TCRdb holds only in-frame clones, not every one. The sample includes about 2.2 million clones, around 93% of them seen just once. The sequencing input was naive CD8+ T cells from PBMCs. The receptors stem from a young man in good health. Some clones in this sample may be carry-over from other donors' samples.

This chain joins TRBV28 and TRBJ2-1, with 11 positions matching TRBD2. The CDR3 consists of 17 residues. Germline V lookup: CDR1 MDHEN, CDR2 SYDVKM. V was clipped by 2 bases and J by 3 bases; unmatched bases: 6. CDR3 protein: CASSLAHLAGGYNEQFF. Here the CDR3 DNA reads TGTGCCAGCAGTTTAGCACATCTAGCGGGGGGCTACAATGAGCAGTTCTTC.

The rearrangement uses TRBV15 and TRBJ1-5; D not certain. This CDR3 is built from 14 residues. Germline V gene sequence: CDR1 LNHNV, CDR2 YYDKDF (reference sequence). The V end was cut by 1 base, the J end by 4 bases, with 8 bases between. The CDR3 reads CATSRVGRNQPQHF. The CDR3 bases are TGTGCCACCAGCAGAGTGGGCCGGAATCAGCCCCAGCATTTT.

The V call is TRBV7-8, the J call TRBJ1-2, with TRBD1 matching 7 bases. In germline, CDR1 is SGHVS, CDR2 FQNEAQ. The CDR3 is made up of 11 amino acids. The ends lost 8 bases at V and 6 bases at J; junction bases unmatched: 3. The CDR3: CASAGTDGYTF. The CDR3 nucleotides are TGTGCCAGCGCGGGGACAGATGGCTACACCTTC. The whole variable domain, filled in from reference TRBV7-8 and TRBJ1-2, reads GAGVSQSPRYKVAKRGQDVALRCDPISGHVSLFWYQQALGQGPEFLTYFQNEAQLDKSGLPSDRFFAERPEGSVSTLKIQRTQQEDSAVYLCASAGTDGYTFGSGTRLTVV.

A word on this clone: The same CDR3 arises from other DNA sequences in this sample as well. The chain carries TRBV30 and TRBJ2-3; 7 bases agree with TRBD2. V shed 4 bases and J 2 bases; nucleotides not matched to a gene: 12. The CDR3 consists of 16 residues. CDR1 is GTSNPN, CDR2 SVGIG, per germline (reference sequence). The CDR3 is CAWIPTSVPPTDTQYF. For the CDR3, the DNA is TGTGCCTGGATCCCAACTAGCGTTCCCCCCACAGATACGCAGTATTTT. The full variable domain, in which reference TRBV30 and TRBJ2-3 provide the parts outside the CDR3, is SQTIHQWPATLVQPVGSPLSLECTVEGTSNPNLYWYRQAAGRGLQLLFYSVGIGQISSEVPQNLSASRPQDRQFILSSKKLLLSDSGFYLCAWIPTSVPPTDTQYFGPGTRLTVL.

This clone was seen a single time. This chain connects TRBV27 to TRBJ2-7, with D tentatively TRBD1 or TRBD2 (6 bases each). The CDR3 loop spans 16 amino acids. Deletions cut 3 bases from V and 2 bases from J, with 17 bases between. Germline V gives CDR1 MNHEY, CDR2 SMNVEV (reference sequence). The CDR3 is CASSFVGGTETYEQYF. The CDR3, as DNA: TGTGCCAGCAGTTTTGTAGGGGGGACTGAAACCTACGAGCAGTACTTC.

The chain uses TRBV28 and TRBJ1-5, with D uncertain. V was trimmed by 4 bases and J by 1 base, leaving 8 bases between them. CDR1 and CDR2 (germline): MDHEN, SYDVKM. The CDR3 loop spans 14 amino acids. For the CDR3, the DNA is TGTGCCAGCAGTTCGGACGGGAGCAATCAGCCCCAGCATTTT. Translated: CASSSDGSNQPQHF. The whole variable domain, filled in from reference TRBV28 and TRBJ1-5, reads DVKVTQSSRYLVKRTGEKVFLECVQDMDHENMFWYRQDPGLGLRLIYFSYDVKMKEKGDIPEGYSVSREKKERFSLILESASTNQTSMYLCASSSDGSNQPQHFGDGTRLSIL.

The chain is built from TRBV19 and TRBJ1-5; D gene uncertain. Trimming left V 3 bases short and J 7 bases short, with 16 bases between. Germline V gene data show CDR1 as LNHDA and CDR2 as SQIVND (reference sequence). The CDR3 is 15 residues long. The CDR3 region is CASSMLRVIGQPQHF. CDR3 sequence (DNA): TGTGCCAGTAGTATGCTACGGGTAATAGGACAGCCCCAGCATTTT.

This sequence joins TRBV4-1 and TRBJ2-3; a weak D match, TRBD1 (5 bases). This CDR3 comprises 19 residues. Germline assignment: CDR1 MGHRA and CDR2 YSYEKL. The V end was cut by 6 bases, the J end by 1 base, with 26 bases between. Here the CDR3 reads CASRLRSDIRHLGTDTQYF. Here the CDR3 DNA reads TGCGCCAGCAGACTAAGGTCGGACATTCGGCATCTGGGCACAGATACGCAGTATTTT.

The table lists this clone with a count of one. The chain combines TRBV27 with TRBJ1-1; perhaps TRBD1 as D (5 bases). Trimming removed 6 bases from V and 4 bases from J, with 12 bases in between. The CDR3 totals 13 residues. The V gene's germline CDR1 is MNHEY and CDR2 SMNVEV (reference sequence). Here the CDR3 DNA reads TGTGCCAGCAGGAAGGGCAGGGCCACTGAAGCTTTCTTT. It is translated as CASRKGRATEAFF.

The chain couples TRBV10-3 to TRBJ1-1; unclear D gene. V was shortened by 6 bases and J by 5 bases, with 7 bases between the two germline ends. The length of the CDR3 is 11 residues. Germline loops: CDR1 ENHRY, CDR2 SYGVKD. This CDR3 is CAIRWGTEAFF. In DNA form, the CDR3 reads TGTGCCATCAGGTGGGGTACTGAAGCTTTCTTT.

The count of this clone is one. The rearrangement links TRBV30 to TRBJ1-1; D is perhaps TRBD1 (5 bases). Germline V gene lookup returns CDR1 GTSNPN and CDR2 SVGIG (reference sequence). Trimming cost V 5 bases and J 4 bases, with 11 bases left between them. This CDR3 region has 12 residues. CDR3 residues: CAWLGGGTEAFF. The CDR3 nucleotides are TGTGCCTGGCTGGGGGGGGGCACTGAAGCTTTCTTT.

The chain combines TRBV29-1 with TRBJ2-7, with 9 positions matching TRBD1. The CDR3 contains 13 residues. Germline values: CDR1 SQVTM, CDR2 ANQGSEA. DNA of the CDR3: TGCGGCGGCCGGACAGGGGCGTCCTACGAGCAGTACTTC. Amino acid sequence: CGGRTGASYEQYF.

The V gene is TRBV9, the J gene TRBJ2-1; D is perhaps TRBD2 (5 bases). CDR1 is SGDLS and CDR2 is YYNGEE in the germline V gene. V lost 0 bases and J 6 bases, leaving 16 bases between the germline ends. The CDR3 totals 16 residues. The CDR3 DNA is TGTGCCAGCAGCGTAGGCGGGTTGTGGCGGACCAATGAGCAGTTCTTC. Encoded protein: CASSVGGLWRTNEQFF.

The rearrangement links TRBV9 to TRBJ2-3; 7 positions agree with TRBD2. Germline CDR1 is SGDLS and CDR2 is YYNGEE. With V trimmed by 4 bases and J by 0 bases, 8 bases remained unmatched. The CDR3 extends over 16 amino acids. The CDR3 DNA reads TGTGCCAGCAGCAGACTGCGGGAGTTGAGCACAGATACGCAGTATTTT. Its protein is CASSRLRELSTDTQYF. Combining the CDR3 with reference TRBV9 and TRBJ2-3 gives the whole variable domain DSGVTQTPKHLITATGQRVTLRCSPRSGDLSVYWYQQSLDQGLQFLIQYYNGEERAKGNILERFSAQQFPDLHSELNLSSLELGDSALYFCASSRLRELSTDTQYFGPGTRLTVL.

To note about this clone: At one of its ends the junction is not consistent with the germline gene, which may arise from a read error. The same CDR3 also results from other DNA sequences found in this sample. The CDR3 region has the DNA TGTGCCAGCAGCCTAGGACGCGCCTACGAGCAGTACTTC. This codes for CASSLGRAYEQYF. V usage is TRBV13 and J usage is TRBJ2-7; D is undetermined. Per germline, CDR1 PRHDT and CDR2 FYEKMQ (reference sequence). The CDR3 length is 13 residues.

This clone has just a few counts. The CDR3 loop is CASSSTTGNQPQHF. For the CDR3, the DNA is TGTGCCAGCAGTTCGACCACAGGGAACCAGCCCCAGCATTTT. This sequence joins TRBV27 and TRBJ1-5; tentatively, D is TRBD1 (6 bases). The germline V gene has CDR1 MNHEY and CDR2 SMNVEV (reference sequence). V was shortened by 4 bases and J by 7 bases, with 14 bases between the two germline ends. The CDR3 sequence is 14 residues long.

The rearrangement uses TRBV27 and TRBJ1-1; 8 bases agree with TRBD1. J lost 4 bases, V lost 1 base, and 8 bases had no gene match. The CDR3 length is 16 residues. Germline lookup yields CDR1 MNHEY and CDR2 SMNVEV (reference sequence). The CDR3 coding sequence is TGTGCCAGCAGTTTATGGACAGGGCGAAGGGGCACTGAAGCTTTCTTT. Encoded protein: CASSLWTGRRGTEAFF.

CDR3 in DNA: TGTGCCAGCAGCTTGTTAGCGGGTGGATTAAACATTCAGTACTTC. Translated, it gives CASSLLAGGLNIQYF. The rearrangement uses TRBV5-4 and TRBJ2-4; 7 bases line up with TRBD2. The V gene end was trimmed by 1 base and the J gene end by 6 bases; junction bases not matched to a gene: 7. The CDR3 runs 15 residues. Germline loops: CDR1 SGHNT, CDR2 YYREEE (reference sequence). The complete variable domain, with remaining parts taken from reference TRBV5-4 and TRBJ2-4, reads ETGVTQSPTHLIKTRGQQVTLRCSSQSGHNTVSWYQQALGQGPQFIFQYYREEENGRGNFPPRFSGLQFPNYSSELNVNALELDDSALYLCASSLLAGGLNIQYFGAGTRLSVL.

The V call is TRBV11-2, the J call TRBJ2-3; 7 positions match TRBD1. The CDR3 totals 14 residues. V was pared by 3 bases and J by 4 bases, with 4 bases of the junction left unmatched. CDR1 and CDR2 (germline): SGHAT, FQNNGV. Here the CDR3 reads CASSFLTGADTQYF. As DNA, the CDR3 is TGTGCCAGCAGCTTTCTCACAGGGGCAGATACGCAGTATTTT.

The chain is built from TRBV5-1 and TRBJ1-2; 8 bases line up with TRBD1. V shed 0 bases and J 0 bases; nucleotides not matched to a gene: 4. Germline loops: CDR1 SGHRS, CDR2 YFSETQ. The CDR3 has 16 residues. The CDR3 DNA follows: TGCGCCAGCAGCTTGGACCGGGACAGGCCTAACTATGGCTACACCTTC. Translating gives CASSLDRDRPNYGYTF.

V usage is TRBV7-6 and J usage is TRBJ1-2, with a weak D call TRBD1 (5 bases). Trimming pared 1 base from V and 8 bases from J, leaving 17 bases between. Germline CDR1 is SGHVS and CDR2 is FNYEAQ. The CDR3 is made up of 15 amino acids. The CDR3 loop reads CASSLEPQPRGGYTF. The CDR3 nucleotides read TGTGCCAGCAGCTTAGAACCTCAACCGAGGGGCGGCTACACCTTC.

This rearrangement joins TRBV27 to TRBJ2-7; possible D gene TRBD1, 6 bases. V gave up 2 bases and J gave up 0 bases, with 14 bases separating them. The length of the CDR3 is 16 residues. The germline V gene encodes CDR1 MNHEY and CDR2 SMNVEV (reference sequence). CDR3 nucleotides: TGTGCCAGCAGTTTAAACGGACAGTGGAGCTCCTACGAGCAGTACTTC. It yields the protein CASSLNGQWSSYEQYF.

This clone was detected once. The V call is TRBV28, the J call TRBJ1-4, with D perhaps TRBD1 (5 bases). Deletions cut 2 bases from V and 1 base from J, with 8 bases between. This CDR3 comprises 15 residues. Per germline, CDR1 MDHEN and CDR2 SYDVKM. The CDR3: CASSLGDGTNEKLFF. CDR3 bases: TGTGCCAGCAGTTTAGGGGACGGAACTAATGAAAAACTGTTTTTT.

The V gene is TRBV7-8, the J gene TRBJ2-3, with 11 bases aligning to TRBD2. The germline V gene has CDR1 SGHVS and CDR2 FQNEAQ. With V trimmed by 2 bases and J by 5 bases, 12 bases remained unmatched. This CDR3 has 18 residues. CDR3 nucleotide sequence: TGTGCCAGCAGCTTATCCTTAGCGGGAGGGCCGTTTGGAGATACGCAGTATTTT. This codes for CASSLSLAGGPFGDTQYF.

The chain is built from TRBV9 and TRBJ1-2; no definite D call. V shed 0 bases and J shed 1 base, with 13 bases lying between them. The length of the CDR3 is 16 residues. Germline CDR1 and CDR2: SGDLS and YYNGEE. The CDR3 DNA is TGTGCCAGCAGCGTAGCCGACGGAGGATTTAACTATGGCTACACCTTC. Protein product: CASSVADGGFNYGYTF.

The gene calls are TRBV9 and TRBJ2-1; D gene ambiguous. The length of the CDR3 is 12 residues. V dropped 3 bases and J dropped 8 bases, with 9 bases sitting between them. Germline CDR1 is SGDLS and CDR2 is YYNGEE. For the CDR3, the DNA is TGTGCCAGCAGCGCCAAGCAGGATGAGCAGTTCTTC. This gives the protein CASSAKQDEQFF.

The chain has TRBV5-4 and TRBJ2-6; 10 bases align to TRBD1. The CDR3 consists of 18 residues. Germline V gives CDR1 SGHNT, CDR2 YYREEE (reference sequence). V lost 2 bases to trimming and J lost 2 bases; unmatched junction nucleotides: 7. CDR3 loop: CASSFRDRGAAGANVLTF. In DNA, the CDR3 is TGTGCCAGCAGCTTTCGGGACAGGGGAGCAGCTGGGGCCAACGTCCTGACTTTC.

The chain carries TRBV7-9 and TRBJ2-5; unclear D gene. CDR1 is SEHNR and CDR2 is FQNEAQ in the germline V gene (reference sequence). This CDR3 region has 16 residues. Trimming stripped 5 bases from V and 0 bases from J, with 16 bases between. The CDR3 spells CASSPATSKYQETQYF. The CDR3 region has the DNA TGTGCCAGCAGCCCGGCCACCTCAAAGTACCAAGAGACCCAGTACTTC. The entire variable domain, with the rest obtained from reference TRBV7-9 and TRBJ2-5, is as follows: DTGVSQNPRHKITKRGQNVTFRCDPISEHNRLYWYRQTLGQGPEFLTYFQNEAQLEKSRLLSDRFSAERPKGSFSTLEIQRTEQGDSAMYLCASSPATSKYQETQYFGPGTRLLVL.

The sample holds one count of this clone. V and J are TRBV9 and TRBJ2-1; 10 bases map to TRBD2. The CDR3 runs to 15 residues. Germline CDR1 and CDR2: SGDLS and YYNGEE. V was pared by 3 bases and J by 4 bases, with 4 bases of the junction left unmatched. CDR3 residues: CASSGGLAAYNEQFF. CDR3 coding DNA: TGTGCCAGCAGCGGTGGACTAGCGGCATACAATGAGCAGTTCTTC.

The genes are TRBV14 and TRBJ2-7; D perhaps matches TRBD2 (6 bases). The V gene's germline CDR1 is SGHDN and CDR2 FVKESK. The CDR3 runs to 17 residues. V was pared by 0 bases and J by 5 bases, with 20 bases between. The CDR3 spells CASSQDVFGGPADEQYF. The CDR3 nucleotides read TGTGCCAGCAGCCAAGATGTGTTTGGAGGGCCGGCCGACGAGCAGTACTTC.